The next 9 T cell receptor beta chains were all read from a single sample in a study of breast tumors, draining lymph nodes, adjacent tissues. TCRdb itself ran the multiplex PCR reads through MiXCR, one entry per CDR3 protein. The sample consists of about 200,000 distinct CDR3 sequences, around 33% of them appearing once. The lymph nodes were axillary draining lymph nodes from breast cancer patients. The sample comprised axillary lymph node tissue. These TCRs come from a female donor with breast cancer. Some clones in this sample may be carry-over from other donors' samples.

This clonotype has ten or more counts. The chain joins TRBV19 to TRBJ2-5; D remains unclear. CDR3 length: 12 residues. V was cut by 5 bases and J by 5 bases, with 9 bases left in between. The germline V gene encodes CDR1 LNHDA and CDR2 SQIVND (reference sequence). CDR3 nucleotide sequence: TGTGCCAGTAGTGAAGGTTATGAGACCCAGTACTTC. Protein sequence: CASSEGYETQYF.

This clonotype was detected many times. The chain has TRBV4-2 and TRBJ2-2; 11 positions agree with TRBD2. After removal of 0 bases from V and 5 bases from J, the junction contained 5 bases not matched to a gene. This CDR3 has 17 amino acids. Germline V gives CDR1 LGHNA, CDR2 YNFKEQ. The DNA for the CDR3 is TGTGCCAGCAGCCAAGAAACTAGCGGGGGTTTTACCGGGGAGCTGTTTTTT. This codes for CASSQETSGGFTGELFF.

This clonotype came up many times. V is TRBV12-3 or TRBV12-4 and J is TRBJ2-1, with 9 nucleotides matching TRBD1. CDR3 length: 16 residues. Losses at the gene ends were 1 base for V and 7 bases for J; bases not matched to a gene: 8. This CDR3 reads CASSLVGTGSRNEQFF. Here the CDR3 DNA reads TGTGCCAGCAGTTTAGTGGGGACAGGGAGCAGGAATGAGCAGTTCTTC.

This clonotype was detected many times. This could be a read error, since a much larger clone is one nucleotide away. The chain carries TRBV9 and TRBJ1-6; TRBD1 might be the D (6 bases). The CDR3 sequence is 15 residues long. Germline assignment: CDR1 SGDLS and CDR2 YYNGEE. CDR3: CASSEFGGVNSPPHF. The CDR3 DNA follows: TGTGCCAGCAGCGAGTTCGGGGGCGTTAATTCACCCCCCCACTTT. The full variable domain, its missing parts supplied by reference TRBV9 and TRBJ1-6, is DSGVTQTPKHLITATGQRVTLRCSPRSGDLSVYWYQQSLDQGLQFLIQYYNGEERAKGNILERFSAQQFPDLHSELNLSSLELGDSALYFCASSEFGGVNSPPHFGNGTRLTVT.

The table lists this clonotype with many counts. The V and J genes are TRBV3-1 and TRBJ2-7, with 10 bases aligning to TRBD1. CDR3 length equals 14 residues. The V and J ends lost 3 bases and 3 bases, in that order; junction bases with no gene match: 2. Germline V lookup: CDR1 LGHDT, CDR2 YNNKEL (reference sequence). CDR3 protein: CASSHWDRGYEQYF. CDR3 nucleotides: TGTGCCAGCAGCCATTGGGACAGGGGCTACGAGCAGTACTTC.

Comment on this clonotype: It is likely a read error, because the conserved phenylalanine at the end of the CDR3 is missing. Because the CDR3's place on the DNA is in doubt, the DNA is left out and the CDR3 is given as listed by TCRdb. The genes are TRBV2 and TRBJ2-1; the DNA was not compared with TRBD1, the D call given in the table. Germline lookup yields CDR1 SNHLY and CDR2 FYNNEI. The CDR3 is 8 residues long, counting both termini. The CDR3 is CASSADRN.

This clonotype was detected many times. V and J are TRBV20-1 and TRBJ2-1; D gene ambiguous. Germline V gene data show CDR1 as DFQATT and CDR2 as SNEGSKA (reference sequence). The CDR3 totals 14 residues. Deletions cut 3 bases from V and 3 bases from J, with 12 bases between. Here the CDR3 DNA reads TGCAGTGCTAGGTCCGACGATCGCTACAATGAGCAGTTCTTC. It is translated as CSARSDDRYNEQFF.

This clonotype was seen only once. The V and J genes are TRBV10-3 and TRBJ2-1; D is possibly TRBD1 (5 bases). V was trimmed by 9 bases and J by 1 base, leaving 13 bases between them. This CDR3 region has 14 residues. Germline lookup yields CDR1 ENHRY and CDR2 SYGVKD. The CDR3: CAIKQDPSYNEQFF. The DNA of the CDR3 is TGTGCCATTAAACAGGACCCTTCCTACAATGAGCAGTTCTTC.

The genes are TRBV29-1 and TRBJ1-4; TRBD1 matches at 7 bases. Germline V gene data show CDR1 as SQVTM and CDR2 as ANQGSEA. V dropped 5 bases and J dropped 5; count of bases not matched to a gene: 26. The CDR3 contains 20 residues. Here the CDR3 reads CSVWVVPYTRDSGSNEKLFF. DNA of the CDR3: TGCAGCGTTTGGGTCGTGCCTTATACCCGGGACAGTGGGAGCAATGAAAAACTGTTTTTT.